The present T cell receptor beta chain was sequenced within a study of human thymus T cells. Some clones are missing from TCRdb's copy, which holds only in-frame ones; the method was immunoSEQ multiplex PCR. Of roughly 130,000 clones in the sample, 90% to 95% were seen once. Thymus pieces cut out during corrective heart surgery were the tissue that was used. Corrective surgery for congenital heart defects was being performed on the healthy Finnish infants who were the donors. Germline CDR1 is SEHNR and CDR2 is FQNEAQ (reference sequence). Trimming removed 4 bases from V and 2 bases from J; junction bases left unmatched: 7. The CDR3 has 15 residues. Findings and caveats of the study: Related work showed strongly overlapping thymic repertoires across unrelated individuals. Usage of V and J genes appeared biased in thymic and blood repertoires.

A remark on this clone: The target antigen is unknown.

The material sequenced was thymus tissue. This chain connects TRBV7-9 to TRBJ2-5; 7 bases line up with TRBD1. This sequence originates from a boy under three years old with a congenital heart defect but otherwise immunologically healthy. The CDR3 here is CASSSPPGQQETQYF. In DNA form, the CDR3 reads TGTGCCAGCAGCTCCCCTCCGGGACAGCAAGAGACCCAGTACTTC.